The 11 T cell receptor beta chains listed next were all sequenced from one sample in a study of T cells in tuberculosis (dated by TCRdb to the late 2010s). The receptor library was made with the immunoSEQ multiplex PCR assay. Entries here come from immuneACCESS through TCRdb and include only in-frame sequences with V and J called. Some clones fail to appear in such tables; in the studies checked, an unresolved V gene covers under half of the shortfall, and the cause of the remainder is unknown. Counted in this sample were approximately 59,000 clones; 81% of them appeared once. Roughly 12% of the sample is held by the ten biggest clonotypes. PBMC were thawed, rested overnight, stained with a GMM-loaded CD1B tetramer, a Live/Dead dye and anti-CD3, and then sorted on a FACS Aria II. The CD1B tetramers were loaded with C32 glucose monomycolate that had been purified from Rhodococcus equi. The sample comprised CD1b-GMM tetramer-negative cells sorted from PBMCs. The sample's cell subset or site label, in plain terms: T cells not binding CD1B-GMM tetramer, sorted from same donor. The receptors were gathered from an adult woman with latent tuberculosis.

This clone turned up a few times. The gene calls are TRBV5-1 and TRBJ2-7; TRBD2 agrees at 14 bases. The junction had 9 bases not matched to a gene; V was cut back by 4 bases and J by 0 bases. The length of the CDR3 is 18 residues. Germline V gene data show CDR1 as SGHRS and CDR2 as YFSETQ. The CDR3: CASSRTSGRPLSSYEQYF. CDR3 nucleotide sequence: TGCGCCAGCAGCAGGACTAGCGGGAGGCCTCTCAGCTCCTACGAGCAGTACTTC.

The chain employs TRBV10-3 and TRBJ2-1; possibly TRBD2 for D (6 bases). The length of the CDR3 is 14 residues. Germline V gene sequence: CDR1 ENHRY, CDR2 SYGVKD. V shed 8 bases and J shed 0 bases, with 11 bases lying between them. The CDR3 spells CAIRPGDSYNEQFF. DNA of the CDR3: TGTGCCATCCGACCGGGGGACTCCTACAATGAGCAGTTCTTC.

V usage is TRBV25-1 and J usage is TRBJ1-3, with 7 nucleotides matching TRBD1. Per germline, CDR1 MGHDK and CDR2 SYGVNS. V dropped 2 bases and J dropped 2; count of bases not matched to a gene: 3. The CDR3 is 15 residues long. CDR3 loop: CASSERGTAGNTIYF. For the CDR3, the DNA is TGTGCCAGCAGTGAACGAGGGACAGCTGGAAACACCATATATTTT.

J is TRBJ1-1 and V is TRBV7-3, with D unclear. Germline CDR1 reads SGHTA; CDR2 reads FQGTGA. Trimming removed 5 bases at V and 5 bases at J, with 12 bases between. This CDR3 region has 13 residues. CDR3 sequence reads: CASSLNSGTEAFF. DNA for the CDR3: TGTGCCAGCAGCCTCAACAGTGGAACTGAAGCTTTCTTT.

In this sample, this clone turned up a few times. The V and J genes are TRBV6-1 and TRBJ1-4; D gene ambiguous. V was trimmed by 5 bases and J by 10 bases, leaving 17 bases between them. Germline lookup yields CDR1 MNHNS and CDR2 SASEGT. CDR3 size: 14 residues. The CDR3 spells CASSHPRENIKLFF. As DNA, the CDR3 is TGTGCCAGCAGTCACCCCCGAGAAAATATAAAACTGTTTTTT.

The chain couples TRBV4-2 to TRBJ1-1; D not certain. The CDR3 covers 14 residues. The germline V gene has CDR1 LGHNA and CDR2 YNFKEQ. Trimming pared 3 bases from V and 1 base from J, leaving 9 bases between. CDR3 region: CASSQAGGNTEAFF. The CDR3, as DNA: TGTGCCAGCAGCCAGGCGGGCGGGAACACTGAAGCTTTCTTT.

The chain employs TRBV28 and TRBJ1-2; 9 bases align to TRBD1. The CDR3 runs 13 residues. CDR1 and CDR2 from the germline V gene are MDHEN and SYDVKM. J was trimmed by 8 bases and V by 7 bases; bases with no gene match: 8. The CDR3 coding sequence is TGTGCCAGCACCCTGGGACAGGGCTACGGCTACACCTTC. It codes for CASTLGQGYGYTF.

J is TRBJ1-2 and V is TRBV19; 11 nucleotides line up with TRBD1. This CDR3 has 14 amino acids. Trimming cost V 5 bases and J 5 bases; bases outside gene matches: 4. The germline V gene has CDR1 LNHDA and CDR2 SQIVND (reference sequence). CDR3 nucleotides: TGTGCCAGTAGTGTCGGGACAGGGGGTTATGGCTACACCTTC. Amino acid sequence: CASSVGTGGYGYTF.

V and J are TRBV7-9 and TRBJ2-3; TRBD1 matches at 11 bases. The germline V gene has CDR1 SEHNR and CDR2 FQNEAQ (reference sequence). The trim removed 5 bases at V and 3 bases at J, leaving 10 bases unmatched. CDR3 length: 17 residues. CDR3 protein: CASSPRGTGGATDTQYF. CDR3 DNA: TGTGCCAGCAGCCCAAGAGGGACAGGGGGAGCGACAGATACGCAGTATTTT.

The chain links TRBV18 to TRBJ2-1, with D perhaps matching TRBD1 (5 bases). The germline V gene has CDR1 KGHSH and CDR2 LQKENI. Trimming took 5 bases from V and 12 from J, leaving 17 bases between them. This CDR3 contains 13 residues. CDR3 sequence: CASSYGHISGQFF. DNA of the CDR3: TGTGCCAGCTCATACGGACACATCAGTGGGCAGTTCTTC. Drawing the rest from reference TRBV18 and TRBJ2-1, the complete variable domain is NAGVMQNPRHLVRRRGQEARLRCSPMKGHSHVYWYRQLPEEGLKFMVYLQKENIIDESGMPKERFSAEFPKEGPSILRIQQVVRGDSAAYFCASSYGHISGQFFGPGTRLTVL.

The V and J genes are TRBV6-5 and TRBJ2-7; D might be TRBD2 (5 bases). Per germline, CDR1 MNHEY and CDR2 SVGAGI. This CDR3 is built from 13 residues. V was pared by 5 bases and J by 6 bases, with 14 bases between. The CDR3 coding sequence is TGTGCCAGCAGTCCCGACGGGGTCGGCGAGCAGTACTTC. Its translation is CASSPDGVGEQYF.